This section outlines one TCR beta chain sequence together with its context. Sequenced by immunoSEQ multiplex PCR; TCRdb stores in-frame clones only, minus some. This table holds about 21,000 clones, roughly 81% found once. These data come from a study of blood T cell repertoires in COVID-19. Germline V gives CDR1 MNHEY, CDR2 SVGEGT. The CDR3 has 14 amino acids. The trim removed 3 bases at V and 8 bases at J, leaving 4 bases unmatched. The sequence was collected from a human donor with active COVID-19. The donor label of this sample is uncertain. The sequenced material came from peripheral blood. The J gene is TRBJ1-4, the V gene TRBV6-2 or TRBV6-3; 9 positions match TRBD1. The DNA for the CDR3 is TGTGCCAGCAGTTATAGGGACAGGGAGGAAAAACTGTTTTTT. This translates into CASSYRDREEKLFF.